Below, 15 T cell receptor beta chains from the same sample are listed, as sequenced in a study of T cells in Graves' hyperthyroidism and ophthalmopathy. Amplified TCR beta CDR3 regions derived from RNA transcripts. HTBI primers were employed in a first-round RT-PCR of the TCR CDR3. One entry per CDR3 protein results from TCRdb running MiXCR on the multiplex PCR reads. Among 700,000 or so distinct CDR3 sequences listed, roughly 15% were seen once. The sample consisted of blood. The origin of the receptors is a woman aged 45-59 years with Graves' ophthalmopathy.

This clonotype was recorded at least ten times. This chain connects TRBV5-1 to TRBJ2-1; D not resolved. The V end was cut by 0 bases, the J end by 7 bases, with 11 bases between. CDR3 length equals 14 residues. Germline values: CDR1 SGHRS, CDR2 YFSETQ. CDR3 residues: CASSLDAVGNEQFF. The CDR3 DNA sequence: TGCGCCAGCAGCTTGGATGCAGTGGGTAATGAGCAGTTCTTC.

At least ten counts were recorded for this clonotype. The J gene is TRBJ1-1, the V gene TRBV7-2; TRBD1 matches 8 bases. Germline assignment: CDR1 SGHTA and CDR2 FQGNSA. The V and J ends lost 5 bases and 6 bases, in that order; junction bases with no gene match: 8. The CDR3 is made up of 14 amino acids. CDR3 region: CASSRDRTASEAFF. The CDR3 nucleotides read TGTGCCAGCAGCAGGGACAGGACGGCCTCTGAAGCTTTCTTT.

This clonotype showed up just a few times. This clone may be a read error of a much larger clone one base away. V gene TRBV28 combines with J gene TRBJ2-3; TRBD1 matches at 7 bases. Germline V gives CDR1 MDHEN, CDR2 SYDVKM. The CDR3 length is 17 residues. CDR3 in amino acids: CASSTTTGTFSTDTQCF. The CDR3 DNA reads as TGTGCCAGCAGTACAACGACAGGGACGTTTAGCACAGATACGCAGTGTTTT.

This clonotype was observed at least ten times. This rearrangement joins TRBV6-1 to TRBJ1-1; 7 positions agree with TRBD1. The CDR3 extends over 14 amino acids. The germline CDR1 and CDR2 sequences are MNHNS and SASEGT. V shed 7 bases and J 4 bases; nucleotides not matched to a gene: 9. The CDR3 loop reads CASIRDRATTEAFF. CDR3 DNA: TGTGCCAGCATTAGAGACAGGGCCACCACTGAAGCTTTCTTT.

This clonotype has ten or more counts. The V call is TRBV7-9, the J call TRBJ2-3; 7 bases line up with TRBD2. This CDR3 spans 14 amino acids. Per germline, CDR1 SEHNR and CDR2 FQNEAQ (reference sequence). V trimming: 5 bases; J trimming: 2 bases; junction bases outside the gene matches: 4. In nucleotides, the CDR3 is TGTGCCAGCAGCCTCACTAGCGCCACAGATACGCAGTATTTT. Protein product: CASSLTSATDTQYF. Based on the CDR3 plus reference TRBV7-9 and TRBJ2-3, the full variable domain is DTGVSQNPRHKITKRGQNVTFRCDPISEHNRLYWYRQTLGQGPEFLTYFQNEAQLEKSRLLSDRFSAERPKGSFSTLEIQRTEQGDSAMYLCASSLTSATDTQYFGPGTRLTVL.

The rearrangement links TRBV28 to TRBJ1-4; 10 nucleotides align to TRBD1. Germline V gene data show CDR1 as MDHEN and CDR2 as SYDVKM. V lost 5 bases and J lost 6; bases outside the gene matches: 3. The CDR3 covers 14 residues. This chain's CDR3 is CASSTGTGDEKLFF. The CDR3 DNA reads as TGTGCCAGCAGTACCGGGACAGGGGATGAAAAACTGTTTTTT.

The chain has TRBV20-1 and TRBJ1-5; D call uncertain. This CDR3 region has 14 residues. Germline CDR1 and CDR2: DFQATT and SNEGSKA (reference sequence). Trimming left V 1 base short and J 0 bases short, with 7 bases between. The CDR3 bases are TGCAGTGCTAGAGGGGTAGATAGCAATCAGCCCCAGCATTTT. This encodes CSARGVDSNQPQHF.

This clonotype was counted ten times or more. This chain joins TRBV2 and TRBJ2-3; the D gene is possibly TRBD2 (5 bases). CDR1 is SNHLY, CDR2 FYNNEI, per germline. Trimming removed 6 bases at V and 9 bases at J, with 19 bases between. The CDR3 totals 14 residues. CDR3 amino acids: CASRTQRVFETQYF. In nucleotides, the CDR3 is TGTGCCAGCAGGACACAGAGGGTTTTTGAGACGCAGTATTTT.

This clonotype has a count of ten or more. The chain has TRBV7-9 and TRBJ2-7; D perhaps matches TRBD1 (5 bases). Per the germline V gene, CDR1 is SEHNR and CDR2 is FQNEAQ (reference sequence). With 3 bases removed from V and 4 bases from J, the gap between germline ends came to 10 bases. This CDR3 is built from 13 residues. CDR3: CASSFSGLYEQYF. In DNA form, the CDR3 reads TGTGCCAGCAGCTTTTCAGGGCTGTACGAGCAGTACTTC.

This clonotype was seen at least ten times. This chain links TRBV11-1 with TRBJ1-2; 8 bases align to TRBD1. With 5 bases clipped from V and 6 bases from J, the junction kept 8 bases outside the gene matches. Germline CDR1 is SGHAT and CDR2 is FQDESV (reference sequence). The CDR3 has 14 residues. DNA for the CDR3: TGTGCCAGCAGCAAAGAGACAGGGGTCGATGGCTACACCTTC. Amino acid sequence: CASSKETGVDGYTF.

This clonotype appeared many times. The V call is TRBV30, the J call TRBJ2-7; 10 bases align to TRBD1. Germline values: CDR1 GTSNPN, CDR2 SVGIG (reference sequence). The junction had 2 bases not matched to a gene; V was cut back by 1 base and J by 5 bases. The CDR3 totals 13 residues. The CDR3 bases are TGTGCCTGGAGTGGGGGGACAGGGGACGAGCAGTACTTC. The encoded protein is CAWSGGTGDEQYF.

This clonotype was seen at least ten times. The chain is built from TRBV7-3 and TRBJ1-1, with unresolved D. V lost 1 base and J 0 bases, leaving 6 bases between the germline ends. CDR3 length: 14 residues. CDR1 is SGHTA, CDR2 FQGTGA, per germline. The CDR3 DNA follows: TGTGCCAGCAGCTTAAATGCGTTGAACACTGAAGCTTTCTTT. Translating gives CASSLNALNTEAFF.

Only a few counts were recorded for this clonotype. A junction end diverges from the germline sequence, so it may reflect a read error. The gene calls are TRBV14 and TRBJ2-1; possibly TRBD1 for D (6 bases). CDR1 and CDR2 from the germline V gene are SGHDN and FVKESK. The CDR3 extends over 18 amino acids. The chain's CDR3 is CASSQDRGGGPRDNEQFF. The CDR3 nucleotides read TGTGCCAGCAGCCAAGATCGCGGTGGGGGACCTAGGGACAATGAGCAATTCTTC.

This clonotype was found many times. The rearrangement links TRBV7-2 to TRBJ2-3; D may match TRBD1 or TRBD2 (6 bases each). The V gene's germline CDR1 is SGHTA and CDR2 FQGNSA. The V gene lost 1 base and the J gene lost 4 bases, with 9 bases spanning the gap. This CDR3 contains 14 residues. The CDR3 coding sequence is TGTGCCAGCAGCTTAGGAGGGGGGCCAGATACGCAGTATTTT. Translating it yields CASSLGGGPDTQYF.

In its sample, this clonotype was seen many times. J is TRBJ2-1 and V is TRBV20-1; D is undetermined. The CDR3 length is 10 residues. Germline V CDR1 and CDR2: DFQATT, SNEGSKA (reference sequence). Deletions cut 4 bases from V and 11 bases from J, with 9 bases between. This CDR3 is CSANSEKQFF. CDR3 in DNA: TGCAGTGCTAACTCGGAGAAGCAGTTCTTC.